A selection of T cell receptor beta chains follows, all from one sample in a study of human T cells and chemical hapten exposure. Each CDR3 protein gets one entry after TCRdb re-called the RACE reads with MiXCR. The sample records about 400,000 distinct CDR3 sequences, about 6.3% being singletons. The specimen comprised whole blood, sampled in connection with sensitization to the hapten diphenylcyclopropenone (DPC). These TCRs come from a woman aged 18 to 35 with alopecia areata. Some clones in this sample may be carry-over from other donors' samples. CDR3s include the opening cysteine and the closing phenylalanine or tryptophan. The order of the fields is J gene, V gene, D gene, clone size, CDR3 protein, CDR3 DNA. A D gene is named only where the DNA matches it firmly. Rows give clone size only sometimes, using once, few, many, or a class for an expanded clone.

TRBJ1-5 TRBV6-2/TRBV6-3 - many CASGRILNQPQHF TGTGCCAGCGGGCGCATTCTCAATCAGCCCCAGCATTTT
TRBJ2-3 TRBV4-2 - - CASSQDLLGGVSLGDTQYF TGTGCCAGCAGCCAAGATCTCCTAGGCGGGGTCAGCCTAGGGGATACGCAGTATTTT
TRBJ2-7 TRBV4-1 - few CASSQAGTLSYEQYF TGCGCCAGCAGCCAAGCCGGGACATTATCCTACGAGCAGTACTTC
TRBJ1-1 TRBV5-1 - many CASSLTGRNTEAFF TGCGCCAGCAGCTTGACAGGGAGAAACACTGAAGCTTTCTTT
TRBJ2-5 TRBV10-3 - few CAISESNSQETQYF TGTGCCATCAGTGAGTCCAACAGCCAAGAGACCCAGTACTTC
TRBJ2-2 TRBV20-1 - many CSALSGVPNTGELFF TGCAGTGCTCTATCCGGGGTCCCGAACACCGGGGAGCTGTTTTTT
TRBJ2-5 TRBV13 - - CASSREIQYF TGTGCCAGCAGCCGCGAAATTCAGTACTTC
TRBJ2-4 TRBV6-5 - - CASSYPPDIQYF TGTGCCAGCAGTTACCCCCCGGACATTCAATACTTC
TRBJ2-3 TRBV4-3 - few CASSQDLSGGTDTQYF TGCGCCAGCAGCCAAGATCTTTCCGGAGGCACAGATACGCAGTATTTT
TRBJ1-5 TRBV27 - few CASKSGGVNQPQHF TGTGCCAGCAAATCGGGGGGCGTAAATCAGCCCCAGCATTTT
TRBJ2-3 TRBV3-1 TRBD2 many CASSQTSGGRTDTQYF TGTGCCAGCAGCCAGACTAGCGGGGGAAGAACAGATACGCAGTATTTT
TRBJ1-5 TRBV20-1 - many CSASGGPHQPQHF TGCAGTGCTAGCGGGGGGCCCCATCAGCCCCAGCATTTT
TRBJ1-3 TRBV14 - many CASSPPGLIGNTIYF TGTGCCAGCAGCCCACCGGGGCTAATAGGAAACACCATATATTTT
TRBJ2-2 TRBV5-1 TRBD1 - CASSVQGASTGELFF TGCGCCAGCAGCGTACAGGGGGCGTCGACCGGGGAGCTGTTTTTT
TRBJ1-4 TRBV5-1 - few CASSLAQGTRGGLSEKLFF TGCGCCAGCAGCTTGGCTCAAGGGACAAGGGGAGGACTATCGGAAAAACTGTTTTTT
TRBJ2-1 TRBV4-3 - many CASSQDNAGYNEQFF TGCGCCAGCAGCCAAGATAATGCAGGGTACAATGAGCAGTTCTTC
TRBJ1-6 TRBV6-6 - many CASSYSDTGQLHF TGTGCCAGCAGTTACTCGGACACAGGCCAGCTCCACTTT
TRBJ1-5 TRBV20-1 - - CSAKQYSNQPQHF TGCAGTGCTAAACAGTATAGCAATCAGCCCCAGCATTTT
TRBJ1-6 TRBV4-2 - few CASSQEIISSNSPLHF TGTGCCAGCAGCCAAGAGATAATTTCATCTAATTCACCCCTCCACTTT
TRBJ1-2 TRBV6-5 TRBD1 many CASRATGPYGYTF TGTGCCAGCAGAGCGACAGGGCCCTATGGCTACACCTTC
TRBJ2-5 TRBV7-9 - few CASSLSMGRKGQETQYF TGTGCCAGCAGCTTATCGATGGGGAGGAAGGGCCAAGAGACCCAGTACTTC
TRBJ1-4 TRBV6-5 TRBD1 many CASSYLQGTLYNEKLFF TGTGCCAGCAGTTACCTACAGGGGACCTTATATAATGAAAAACTGTTTTTT
TRBJ1-6 TRBV6-1 - many CASSEALVSGSPLHF TGTGCCAGCAGTGAAGCGCTAGTTAGCGGTTCACCCCTCCACTTT
TRBJ2-7 TRBV6-6 TRBD1 few CASSYPSGTGVKYEQYF TGTGCCAGCAGTTACCCGAGCGGGACAGGGGTAAAATACGAGCAGTACTTC
TRBJ2-3 TRBV5-4 TRBD2 - CASSLGAGARTDTQYF TGTGCCAGCAGCTTAGGAGCGGGGGCCCGCACAGATACGCAGTATTTT
TRBJ2-3 TRBV10-1 TRBD2 - CASSESRRGGPDTQYF TGCGCCAGCAGTGAGTCGAGGCGGGGGGGCCCCGATACGCAGTATTTT
TRBJ2-1 TRBV12-3/TRBV12-4 - - CASSSRDIKNEQFF TGTGCCAGCAGTTCCCGGGACATTAAGAATGAGCAGTTCTTC
TRBJ2-7 TRBV7-9 - - CAGGSPTPYEQYF TGTGCCGGGGGTAGTCCCACGCCCTACGAGCAGTACTTC
TRBJ2-5 TRBV6-1 - - CASSETGEYQETQYF TGTGCCAGCAGTGAGACAGGAGAGTACCAAGAGACCCAGTACTTC
TRBJ1-1 TRBV28 - many CASSFMAENTEAFF TGTGCCAGCAGTTTTATGGCTGAGAACACTGAAGCTTTCTTT
TRBJ1-2 TRBV3-1 - many CASSQETGGAGYTF TGTGCCAGCAGCCAAGAGACCGGCGGCGCTGGCTACACCTTC
TRBJ2-1 TRBV20-1 TRBD2 - CSARDPAGGDNEQFF TGCAGTGCTAGAGATCCCGCGGGGGGGGACAATGAGCAGTTCTTC
TRBJ1-4 TRBV7-2 TRBD1 - CASSWNRGAGEKLFF TGTGCCAGCAGCTGGAACAGGGGCGCAGGGGAAAAACTGTTTTTT